This T cell receptor beta chain was retrieved from a study of CD4 T cells in relation to SARS-CoV-2 and coronaviruses. In the study overall: The HLA restriction of the shared crossreactive spike epitopes was mapped.

Study-level results: Crossreactivity was assessed only for spike protein, not other viral proteins.

Naive and memory CD4+ T cells came from enriched cryopreserved PBMCs. Note on this clone: Its specificity is not known.

The V gene lost 1 base and the J gene lost 9 bases, with 5 bases spanning the gap. CDR3 length: 11 residues. Germline V lookup: CDR1 SGHNT, CDR2 YYREEE (reference sequence). Uncultured naive and memory CD4+ T cells supplied DNA for deep TCR-beta sequencing. The method was immunoSEQ multiplex PCR; TCRdb's version includes in-frame clones alone and lacks a portion of them. The sample includes some 60,000 clones, about 92% seen only once; the top ten take 0.4%. This clonotype was sampled from an adult with COVID-19. The chain carries TRBV5-4 and TRBJ2-1; unclear D gene. Sequencing was done on a sample of naive CD4+ T cells from PBMCs. Subset defined: naive CD4+ T cells isolated by negative enrichment. CDR3 amino acids: CASSLNGEQFF. CDR3 nucleotide sequence: TGTGCCAGCAGCTTGAACGGTGAGCAGTTCTTC.